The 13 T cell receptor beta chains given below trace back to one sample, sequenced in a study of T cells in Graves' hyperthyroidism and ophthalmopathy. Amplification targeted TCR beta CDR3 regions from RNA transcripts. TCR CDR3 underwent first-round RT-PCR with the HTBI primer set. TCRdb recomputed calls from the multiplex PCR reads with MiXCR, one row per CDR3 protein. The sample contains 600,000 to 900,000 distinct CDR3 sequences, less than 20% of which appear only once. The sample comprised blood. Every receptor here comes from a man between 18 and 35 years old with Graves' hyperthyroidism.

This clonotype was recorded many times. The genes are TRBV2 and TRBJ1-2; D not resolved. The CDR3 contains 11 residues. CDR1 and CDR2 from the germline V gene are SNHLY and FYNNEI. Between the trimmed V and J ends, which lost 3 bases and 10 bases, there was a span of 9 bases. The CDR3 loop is CASSEMAAYTF. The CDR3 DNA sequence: TGTGCCAGCAGTGAGATGGCCGCCTACACCTTC.

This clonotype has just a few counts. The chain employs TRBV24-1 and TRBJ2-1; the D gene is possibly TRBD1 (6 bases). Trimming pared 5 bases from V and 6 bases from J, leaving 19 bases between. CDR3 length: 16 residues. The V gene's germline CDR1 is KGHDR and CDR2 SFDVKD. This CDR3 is CATSGPRTALANEQFF. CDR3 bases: TGTGCCACCAGTGGGCCCAGGACAGCCTTGGCCAATGAGCAGTTCTTC.

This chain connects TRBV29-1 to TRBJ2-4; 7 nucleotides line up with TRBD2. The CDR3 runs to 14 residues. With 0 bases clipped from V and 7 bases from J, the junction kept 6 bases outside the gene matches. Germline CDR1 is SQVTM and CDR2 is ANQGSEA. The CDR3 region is CSVEDHGGYNIQYF. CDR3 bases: TGCAGCGTTGAAGATCACGGGGGGTACAACATTCAGTACTTC.

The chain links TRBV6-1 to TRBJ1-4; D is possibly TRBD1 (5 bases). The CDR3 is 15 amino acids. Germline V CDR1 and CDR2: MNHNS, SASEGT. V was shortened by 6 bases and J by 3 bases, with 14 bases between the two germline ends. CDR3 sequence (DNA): TGTGCCAGCAGCCCGCACTGGGGGTCTAATGAAAAACTGTTTTTT. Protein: CASSPHWGSNEKLFF.

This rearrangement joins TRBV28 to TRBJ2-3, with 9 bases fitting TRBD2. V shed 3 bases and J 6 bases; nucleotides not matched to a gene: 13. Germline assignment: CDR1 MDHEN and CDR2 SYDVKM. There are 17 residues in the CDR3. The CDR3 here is CASSFRGGGRGPDTQYF. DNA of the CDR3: TGTGCCAGCAGTTTCCGGGGAGGCGGGAGGGGACCGGATACGCAGTATTTT. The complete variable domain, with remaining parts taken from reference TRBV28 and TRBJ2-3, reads DVKVTQSSRYLVKRTGEKVFLECVQDMDHENMFWYRQDPGLGLRLIYFSYDVKMKEKGDIPEGYSVSREKKERFSLILESASTNQTSMYLCASSFRGGGRGPDTQYFGPGTRLTVL.

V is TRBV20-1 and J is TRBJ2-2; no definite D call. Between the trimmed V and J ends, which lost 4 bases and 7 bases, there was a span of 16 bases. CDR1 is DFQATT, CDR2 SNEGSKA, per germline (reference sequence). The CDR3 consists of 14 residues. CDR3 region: CSATLGNPIGELFF. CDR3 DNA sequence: TGCAGTGCTACGCTGGGGAACCCTATCGGGGAGCTGTTTTTT.

The CDR3 loop is CASSARISGNTIYF. CDR3 nucleotides: TGTGCCAGCAGTGCTCGCATCTCTGGAAACACCATATATTTT. V usage is TRBV6-1 and J usage is TRBJ1-3; no clear D gene. The V end lost 4 bases, the J end lost 0 bases, and 7 bases lay between the germline ends. Germline V gene data show CDR1 as MNHNS and CDR2 as SASEGT. The CDR3 consists of 14 residues.

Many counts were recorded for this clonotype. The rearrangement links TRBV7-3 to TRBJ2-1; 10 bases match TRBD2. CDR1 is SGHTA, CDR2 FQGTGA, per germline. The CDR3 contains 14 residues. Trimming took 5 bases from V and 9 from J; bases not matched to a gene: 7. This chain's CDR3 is CASSIVGTSVEQFF. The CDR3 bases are TGTGCCAGCAGCATCGTCGGGACTAGCGTTGAGCAGTTCTTC.

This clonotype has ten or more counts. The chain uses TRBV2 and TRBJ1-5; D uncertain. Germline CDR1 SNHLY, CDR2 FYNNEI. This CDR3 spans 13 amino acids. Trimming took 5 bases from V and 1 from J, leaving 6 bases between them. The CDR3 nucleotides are TGTGCCAGCAGTTCCAGGAGCAATCAGCCCCAGCATTTT. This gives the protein CASSSRSNQPQHF.

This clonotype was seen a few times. DNA for the CDR3: TGTGCCAGCAGCCCGAGGTACCAACCCTACAATGAGCAGTTCTTC. This gives the protein CASSPRYQPYNEQFF. V usage is TRBV7-9 and J usage is TRBJ2-1; no clear D. This CDR3 is built from 15 residues. Trimming pared 5 bases from V and 2 bases from J, leaving 13 bases between. Germline CDR1 is SEHNR and CDR2 is FQNEAQ (reference sequence).

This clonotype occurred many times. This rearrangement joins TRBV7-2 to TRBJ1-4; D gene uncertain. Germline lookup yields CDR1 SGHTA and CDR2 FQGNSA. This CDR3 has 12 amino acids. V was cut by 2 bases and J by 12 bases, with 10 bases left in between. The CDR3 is CASSLSNGQLFF. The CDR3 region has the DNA TGTGCCAGCAGCTTATCTAACGGTCAACTGTTTTTT.

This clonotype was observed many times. CDR3 coding DNA: TGCGCCAGCAGCTTGGAGGGGACAGACTATGGCTACACCTTC. It specifies CASSLEGTDYGYTF. The rearrangement uses TRBV5-1 and TRBJ1-2; 7 nucleotides agree with TRBD1. Germline V gene lookup returns CDR1 SGHRS and CDR2 YFSETQ. The V and J ends lost 0 bases and 3 bases, in that order; junction bases with no gene match: 2. This CDR3 is 14 amino acids long.

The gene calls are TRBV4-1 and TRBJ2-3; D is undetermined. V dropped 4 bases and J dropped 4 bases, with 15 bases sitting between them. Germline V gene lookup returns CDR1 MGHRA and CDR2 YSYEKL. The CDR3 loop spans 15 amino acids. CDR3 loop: CASSLPGLSPDTQYF. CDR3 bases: TGCGCCAGCAGCCTACCGGGCTTAAGCCCAGATACGCAGTATTTT.